Each of the 17 T cell receptor beta chains below was sequenced from the same sample in a study of blood T cell repertoires in COVID-19. Sequencing was performed with immunoSEQ multiplex PCR; in TCRdb, only in-frame clones are kept and a portion is missing. The table lists some 200,000 clones, about 91% of them singletons. The sample consisted of PBMCs or T cells enriched from blood (not recorded which). Receptors originate from a woman aged 18-29 years who had recovered from COVID-19.

This clone appeared a single time. This chain links TRBV4-1 with TRBJ2-7, with 11 bases matching TRBD2. Trimming took 5 bases from V and 3 from J; bases not matched to a gene: 0. This CDR3 comprises 13 residues. The germline gives CDR1 MGHRA, CDR2 YSYEKL. The CDR3 region has the DNA TGCGCCAGCAGCACTAGCGGGAGCTACGAGCAGTACTTC. Translated: CASSTSGSYEQYF.

The chain employs TRBV15 and TRBJ2-3; the match to TRBD1 covers 7 bases. The CDR3 is 15 amino acids. J lost 6 bases, V lost 2 bases, and 8 bases had no gene match. Germline V CDR1 and CDR2: LNHNV, YYDKDF (reference sequence). Written as DNA, the CDR3 is TGTGCCACCAGCAGATCGACAGGGTTCGAGGATACGCAGTATTTT. Translated, it gives CATSRSTGFEDTQYF.

The V call is TRBV4-1, the J call TRBJ1-1; no firm D call. V lost 2 bases, J lost 7 bases, and 26 bases lay in between. There are 18 residues in the CDR3. Germline CDR1 and CDR2: MGHRA and YSYEKL. This chain's CDR3 is CASSQIRVKLAARLEAFF. The CDR3 DNA follows: TGCGCCAGCAGCCAAATTCGCGTAAAGCTTGCTGCGCGACTTGAAGCTTTCTTT.

The CDR3 loop reads CASSQVGGADTQYF. CDR3 coding DNA: TGTGCCAGCAGCCAAGTTGGGGGGGCAGATACGCAGTATTTT. The chain links TRBV4-2 to TRBJ2-3; TRBD2 matches at 7 bases. The J segment lost 4 bases and the V segment lost 1 base, leaving 2 bases of the junction unmatched. The germline V gene has CDR1 LGHNA and CDR2 YNFKEQ. The CDR3 covers 14 residues.

The chain combines TRBV2 with TRBJ2-2; perhaps TRBD2 as D (6 bases). From germline, CDR1 is SNHLY and CDR2 FYNNEI. V was clipped by 4 bases and J by 7 bases, with 19 bases between them. This CDR3 is 16 amino acids long. The CDR3 DNA reads TGTGCCAGCAGTGCATCTAGCGTAGAGACGTACGGGGAGCTGTTTTTT. Its translation: CASSASSVETYGELFF.

The chain uses TRBV30 and TRBJ1-5, with D possibly matching TRBD1 (6 bases). The CDR3 is 14 amino acids. Germline CDR1 GTSNPN, CDR2 SVGIG (reference sequence). Deletions cut 7 bases from V and 4 bases from J, with 17 bases between. The CDR3 loop is CASQTGTRNQPQHF. In DNA, the CDR3 is TGTGCCTCGCAAACCGGGACAAGGAATCAGCCCCAGCATTTT.

V is TRBV27 and J is TRBJ2-2; TRBD2 might be the D (5 bases). The CDR3 is made up of 16 amino acids. V was cut by 6 bases and J by 1 base, with 15 bases left in between. Germline-derived CDR1 and CDR2 are MNHEY and SMNVEV (reference sequence). The CDR3 loop is CASRLWEAVNTGELFF. The CDR3 nucleotides are TGTGCCAGCAGACTTTGGGAAGCGGTGAACACCGGGGAGCTGTTTTTT.

V and J are TRBV3-1 (or the pseudogene TRBV3-2) and TRBJ2-7; tentative D call: TRBD1 (6 bases). The CDR3 runs 12 residues. Looked up from germline, CDR1 is LGHDT and CDR2 is YNNKEL (reference sequence). The germline V and J ends were trimmed by 1 base and 8 bases, with 9 bases remaining between them. The CDR3: CASSQGRGKQYF. CDR3 bases: TGTGCCAGCAGCCAAGGCAGGGGAAAGCAGTACTTC.

This chain uses TRBV7-9 with TRBJ2-5, with D unresolved. Germline V gene lookup returns CDR1 SEHNR and CDR2 FQNEAQ (reference sequence). This CDR3 is built from 11 residues. V was trimmed by 6 bases and J by 5 bases, leaving 7 bases between them. The DNA for the CDR3 is TGTGCCAGCAGAACTCTGGAGACCCAGTACTTC. Protein product: CASRTLETQYF.

This sequence joins TRBV7-9 and TRBJ2-1; D is unresolved. This CDR3 spans 13 amino acids. The germline V and J ends were trimmed by 5 bases and 3 bases, with 8 bases remaining between them. CDR1 and CDR2 (germline): SEHNR, FQNEAQ (reference sequence). This CDR3 is CASSGLHYNEQFF. CDR3 DNA sequence: TGTGCCAGCAGCGGGCTTCACTACAATGAGCAGTTCTTC.

This chain connects TRBV6-5 to TRBJ1-1; 7 nucleotides align to TRBD1. Losses at the gene ends were 5 bases for V and 8 bases for J; bases not matched to a gene: 11. Germline V CDR1 and CDR2: MNHEY, SVGAGI. The CDR3 contains 14 residues. Here the CDR3 reads CASSRGGVEGEAFF. The CDR3, as DNA: TGTGCCAGCAGTAGAGGGGGCGTTGAGGGCGAAGCTTTCTTT.

This sequence joins TRBV20-1 and TRBJ2-4; 10 bases fit TRBD2. V lost 3 bases and J lost 2; bases outside the gene matches: 7. The CDR3 has 16 amino acids. Per germline, CDR1 DFQATT and CDR2 SNEGSKA (reference sequence). This CDR3 reads CSASHVAGGTKNIQYF. CDR3 nucleotides: TGCAGTGCTAGTCATGTAGCGGGAGGAACCAAAAACATTCAGTACTTC.

This clone has a single count. The chain uses TRBV11-2 and TRBJ2-1; D might be TRBD1 (5 bases). The V and J ends lost 4 bases and 3 bases respectively, with 13 bases between them. Germline V gives CDR1 SGHAT, CDR2 FQNNGV. The CDR3 extends over 15 amino acids. The CDR3 is CASSSIRGHYNEQFF. DNA of the CDR3: TGTGCCAGCAGCTCCATCCGCGGACACTACAATGAGCAGTTCTTC.

The chain links TRBV28 to TRBJ2-3; 10 bases match TRBD1. Per germline, CDR1 MDHEN and CDR2 SYDVKM. The CDR3 covers 15 residues. Germline trimming cut 5 bases from V and 11 bases from J; bases unmatched to any gene: 13. CDR3 sequence reads: CASSPPVTGGSGQYF. The CDR3, as DNA: TGTGCCAGCAGTCCTCCTGTGACAGGGGGCTCTGGGCAGTATTTT.

The chain employs TRBV15 and TRBJ2-7, with 9 bases identical to TRBD2. J gave up 2 bases and V 4 bases, and 3 bases lay outside the gene matches. The CDR3 spans 14 residues. Looked up from germline, CDR1 is LNHNV and CDR2 is YYDKDF (reference sequence). CDR3 sequence (DNA): TGTGCCACCAGCAATCTAGCGGGAACCTACGAGCAGTACTTC. Protein product: CATSNLAGTYEQYF.

The chain carries TRBV5-1 and TRBJ2-1, with a weak D call TRBD2 (6 bases). V was shortened by 7 bases and J by 8 bases, with 19 bases between the two germline ends. The CDR3 contains 14 residues. Germline V gene lookup returns CDR1 SGHRS and CDR2 YFSETQ. The CDR3 coding sequence is TGCGCCAGCTCCCGGGGCGGGACGGGCGATGAGCAGTTCTTC. Protein sequence: CASSRGGTGDEQFF.

The chain recombines TRBV5-1 with TRBJ1-1, with 9 positions matching TRBD1. Trimming cost V 4 bases and J 4 bases; bases outside gene matches: 5. Germline V gene data show CDR1 as SGHRS and CDR2 as YFSETQ. The CDR3 loop spans 14 amino acids. CDR3 sequence reads: CASSGGQGSTEAFF. The CDR3 bases are TGCGCCAGCAGCGGGGGACAGGGTAGCACTGAAGCTTTCTTT.